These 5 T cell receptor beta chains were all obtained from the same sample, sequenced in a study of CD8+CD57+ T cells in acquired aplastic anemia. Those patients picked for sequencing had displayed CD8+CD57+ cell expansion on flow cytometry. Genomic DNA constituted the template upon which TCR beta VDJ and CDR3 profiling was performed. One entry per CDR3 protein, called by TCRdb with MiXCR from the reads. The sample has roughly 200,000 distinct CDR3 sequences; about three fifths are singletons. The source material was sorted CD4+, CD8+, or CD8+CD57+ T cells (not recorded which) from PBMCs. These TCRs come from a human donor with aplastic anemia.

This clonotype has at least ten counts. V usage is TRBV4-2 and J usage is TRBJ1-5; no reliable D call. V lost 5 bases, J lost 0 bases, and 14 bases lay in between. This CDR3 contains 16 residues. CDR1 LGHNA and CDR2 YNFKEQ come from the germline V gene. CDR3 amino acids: CASSFRMGYSNQPQHF. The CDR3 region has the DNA TGTGCCAGCAGCTTCCGGATGGGATATAGCAATCAGCCCCAGCATTTT.

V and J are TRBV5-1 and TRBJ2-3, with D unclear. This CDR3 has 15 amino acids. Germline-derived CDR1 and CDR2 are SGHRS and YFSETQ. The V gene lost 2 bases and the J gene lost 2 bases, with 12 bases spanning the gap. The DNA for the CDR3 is TGCGCCAGCAGCTTTAGGGAAATGAACACAGATACGCAGTATTTT. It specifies CASSFREMNTDTQYF.

The CDR3 sequence is CASSLARLETQYF. In DNA, the CDR3 is TGTGCCAGCAGCTTAGCCAGGTTAGAGACCCAGTACTTC. V usage is TRBV7-2 and J usage is TRBJ2-5; D ambiguous. Germline V lookup: CDR1 SGHTA, CDR2 FQGNSA. V was pared by 0 bases and J by 4 bases, with 6 bases between. This CDR3 spans 13 amino acids.

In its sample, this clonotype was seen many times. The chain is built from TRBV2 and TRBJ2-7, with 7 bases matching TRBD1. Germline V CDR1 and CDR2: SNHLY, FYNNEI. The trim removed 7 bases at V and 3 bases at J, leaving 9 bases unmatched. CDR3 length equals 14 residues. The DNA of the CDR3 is TGTGCCAGCACCTCCGACAGGGAACTCTACGAGCAGTACTTC. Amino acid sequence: CASTSDRELYEQYF. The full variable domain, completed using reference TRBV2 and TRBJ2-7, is EPEVTQTPSHQVTQMGQEVILRCVPISNHLYFYWYRQILGQKVEFLVSFYNNEISEKSEIFDDQFSVERPDGSNFTLKIRSTKLEDSAMYFCASTSDRELYEQYFGPGTRLTVT.

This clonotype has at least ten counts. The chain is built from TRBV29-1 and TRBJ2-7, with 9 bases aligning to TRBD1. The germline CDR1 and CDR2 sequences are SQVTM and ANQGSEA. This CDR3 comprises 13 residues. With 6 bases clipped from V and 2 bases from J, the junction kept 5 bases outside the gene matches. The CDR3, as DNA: TGCAGCGTCACAGGGGGCACTACCTACGAGCAGTACTTC. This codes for CSVTGGTTYEQYF.